A selection of T cell receptor beta chains follows, all from one sample in a study of blood T cell repertoires in COVID-19. Assay used: immunoSEQ multiplex PCR; TCRdb lists only in-frame clones, some missing. The table shows some 260,000 clones, with approximately 91% occurring only once. The specimen was peripheral blood. The source is a human donor in a cohort sampled during active COVID-19. Each CDR3 is given with its conserved first and last residue. Fields, in order: clone size, V gene, J gene, CDR3 protein. The listing skips clone size in some rows; elsewhere it reads once, few, many or a size class.

once	TRBV27	TRBJ2-7	CASSLATGTPYEQYF
.	TRBV27	TRBJ2-6	CASSFLGANVLTF
.	TRBV15	TRBJ2-7	CATSFDRYEQYF
.	TRBV28	TRBJ1-1	CASSLVGTVKDEAFF
.	TRBV7-9	TRBJ2-7	CASSFAGLGAYEQYF
.	TRBV24-1	TRBJ2-2	CATSDWVRGAGTGELFF
.	TRBV6-6	TRBJ2-7	CASSYSRGTTYEQYF
.	TRBV2	TRBJ1-5	CASSTTLNQPQHF
.	TRBV7-2	TRBJ2-1	CASRPNPEMNEQFF
.	TRBV6-6	TRBJ1-5	CASTLGQDYQPQHF
.	TRBV5-4	TRBJ1-2	CASSDSGYYGYTF
.	TRBV18	TRBJ2-2	CASSRNPLENTGELFF
.	TRBV6-6	TRBJ2-5	CASSPGLVETQYF
.	TRBV5-1	TRBJ1-6	CASSFTGNWSPLHF
few	TRBV9	TRBJ2-1	CASTPGAGRADEQFF
.	TRBV9	TRBJ2-4	CASSVEAGKNIQYF
.	TRBV6-5	TRBJ1-2	CASSYSRDRGGGYTF
.	TRBV4-3	TRBJ1-6	CASSHTLLGGGRLDSPLHF
.	TRBV28	TRBJ1-6	CASSLDRANSPLHF
.	TRBV9	TRBJ1-1	CASSVAGAGEAFF
.	TRBV28	TRBJ2-1	CASSWDTNYNEQFF
.	TRBV3-1/TRBV3-2	TRBJ2-3	CASSADTQYF
.	TRBV10-3	TRBJ1-3	CAISESYRDPINTIYF
.	TRBV7-2	TRBJ1-1	CASSAQGVGTEAFF
.	TRBV20-1	TRBJ2-7	CSASEYYEQYF
once	TRBV30	TRBJ1-4	CAWNKRTVENEKLFF
.	TRBV21-1	TRBJ2-7	CASSSRTGDRGYEQYF
few	TRBV11-2	TRBJ2-7	CASSLGLAQYEQYF
.	TRBV6-4	TRBJ2-6	CASSASIPGQGTGANVLTF
.	TRBV9	TRBJ2-5	CASSVTEQGGQETQYF
.	TRBV28	TRBJ2-7	CASSPGAGAYYEQYF
.	TRBV4-2	TRBJ2-2	CASSPVGNGRVTGELFF
.	TRBV18	TRBJ2-5	CASSRIFNGNQETQYF
.	TRBV28	TRBJ1-1	CASSPRLDIEAFF
.	TRBV12-3/TRBV12-4	TRBJ1-2	CASTHGTFGYTF
once	TRBV10-3	TRBJ1-2	CAITLGGEGDYGYTF
.	TRBV30	TRBJ1-2	CAWSVGRQGGRVYGYTF
.	TRBV4-3	TRBJ2-3	CASSHLGTGPQYF
once	TRBV28	TRBJ2-7	CASTPKSYEQYF
.	TRBV29-1	TRBJ1-1	CSVEEPQGYTEAFF
.	TRBV18	TRBJ2-3	CSWRNDTQYF
.	TRBV19	TRBJ1-4	CASSITGGYEKLFF